The 2 T cell receptor beta chains given below trace back to one sample, sequenced in a study of T-cell reconstitution after alpha-beta-depleted transplantation in children. TCRbeta library preparation incorporated unique molecular identifiers. TCRdb independently ran MiXCR on the PCR reads; one entry per CDR3 protein. The table records about a million distinct CDR3 sequences, 25% to 30% of them present only once. Sequences were derived from PBMCs, mostly from graft donor cells, sampled 360 days after TCRalphabeta/CD19-depleted stem cell transplant. Receptor source: a boy younger than two who had a stem cell transplant for SCID, so the T cells may come from the graft donor.

The chain has TRBV10-2 and TRBJ2-3; 8 bases match TRBD2. The CDR3 sequence is 12 residues long. Germline V gene data show CDR1 as WSHSY and CDR2 as SAAADI. Trimming at V came to 8 bases and at J to 6 bases, leaving 4 bases not matched to a gene. The CDR3 region is CASGIAGDTQYF. The CDR3 DNA is TGCGCCAGCGGGATAGCGGGGGATACGCAGTATTTT.

This clonotype was counted a few times. The J gene is TRBJ2-5, the V gene TRBV20-1; no firm D call. Per germline, CDR1 DFQATT and CDR2 SNEGSKA (reference sequence). This CDR3 has 13 residues. V was pared by 3 bases and J by 2 bases, with 10 bases between. CDR3 coding DNA: TGCAGTGCTAGGGCGAGTTGGCAAGAGACCCAGTACTTC. It yields the protein CSARASWQETQYF.